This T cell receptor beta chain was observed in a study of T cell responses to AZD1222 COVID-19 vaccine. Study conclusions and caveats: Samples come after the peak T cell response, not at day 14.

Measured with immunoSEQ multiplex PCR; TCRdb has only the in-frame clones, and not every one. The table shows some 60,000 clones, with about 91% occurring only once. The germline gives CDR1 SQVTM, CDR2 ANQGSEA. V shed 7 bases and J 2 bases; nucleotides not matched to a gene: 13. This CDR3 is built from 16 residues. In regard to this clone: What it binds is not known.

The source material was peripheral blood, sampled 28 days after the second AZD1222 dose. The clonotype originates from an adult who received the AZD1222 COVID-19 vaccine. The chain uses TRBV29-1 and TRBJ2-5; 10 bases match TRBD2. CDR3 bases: TGCAGCGGAGTGAGGGGATCTAGCGGGAGACAAGAGACCCAGTACTTC. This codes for CSGVRGSSGRQETQYF.